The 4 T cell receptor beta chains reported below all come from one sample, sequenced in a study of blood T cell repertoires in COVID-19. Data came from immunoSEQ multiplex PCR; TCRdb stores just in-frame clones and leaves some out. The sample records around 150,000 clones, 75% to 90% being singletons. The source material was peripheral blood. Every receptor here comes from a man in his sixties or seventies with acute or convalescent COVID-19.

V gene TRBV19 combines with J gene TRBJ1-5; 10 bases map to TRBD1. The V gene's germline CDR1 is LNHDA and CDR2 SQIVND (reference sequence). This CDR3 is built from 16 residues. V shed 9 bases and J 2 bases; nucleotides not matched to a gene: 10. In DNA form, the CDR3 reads TGTGCCAGCAGGGGACAGGGGTCGATAGGCAATCAGCCCCAGCATTTT. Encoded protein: CASRGQGSIGNQPQHF.

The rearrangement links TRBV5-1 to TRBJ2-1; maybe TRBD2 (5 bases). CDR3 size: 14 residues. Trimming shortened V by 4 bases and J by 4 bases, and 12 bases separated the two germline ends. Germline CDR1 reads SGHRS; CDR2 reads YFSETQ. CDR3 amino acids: CASSIGLQYNEQFF. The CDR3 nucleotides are TGCGCCAGCAGCATCGGACTGCAATACAATGAGCAGTTCTTC.

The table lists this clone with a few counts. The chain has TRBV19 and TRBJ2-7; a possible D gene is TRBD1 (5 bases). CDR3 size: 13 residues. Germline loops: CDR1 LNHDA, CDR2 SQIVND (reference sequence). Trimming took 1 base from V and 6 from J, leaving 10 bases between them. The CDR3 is CASSIGGWGEQYF. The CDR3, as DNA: TGTGCCAGTAGTATAGGGGGCTGGGGCGAGCAGTACTTC.

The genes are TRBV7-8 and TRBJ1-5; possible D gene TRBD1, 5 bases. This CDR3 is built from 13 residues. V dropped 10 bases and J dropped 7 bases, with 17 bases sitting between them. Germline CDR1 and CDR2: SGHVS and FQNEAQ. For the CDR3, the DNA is TGTGCCATCGGGGGGGGATCTGAACAGCCCCAGCATTTT. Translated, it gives CAIGGGSEQPQHF.